This is a list of T cell receptor beta chains from one sample in a study of control samples from healthy donors and cancer patients. Here immunoSEQ multiplex PCR was the method, and the copy in TCRdb shows in-frame clones only, minus some. The sample has over 85,000 clones, over 85% seen once. Sequenced input: blood. The source of these receptors is a woman in her twenties or thirties in good health. Each CDR3 is given with its conserved first and last residue. Each record gives: J gene, D gene, V gene, clone size, CDR3 protein, CDR3 DNA. A D gene is named only where the DNA matches it firmly. Clone sizes are given selectively: once, few, many, or a class where the clone is expanded.

J gene: TRBJ2-3
D gene: -
V gene: TRBV7-8
clone size: -
CDR3 protein: CASSFTGAPTDTQYF
CDR3 DNA: TGTGCCAGCAGCTTTACGGGGGCCCCCACAGATACGCAGTATTTT

J gene: TRBJ1-5
D gene: -
V gene: TRBV19
clone size: -
CDR3 protein: CASSIKGFQPQHF
CDR3 DNA: TGTGCCAGTAGTATAAAGGGCTTTCAGCCCCAGCATTTT

J gene: TRBJ1-2
D gene: -
V gene: TRBV10-2
clone size: -
CDR3 protein: CASSESIYGYTF
CDR3 DNA: TGCGCCAGCAGTGAGTCGATATATGGCTACACCTTC

J gene: TRBJ1-6
D gene: -
V gene: TRBV5-3
clone size: -
CDR3 protein: CARSLGQKNSPLHF
CDR3 DNA: TGTGCCAGAAGCTTGGGACAAAAAAATTCACCCCTCCACTTT

J gene: TRBJ1-1
D gene: -
V gene: TRBV4-1
clone size: -
CDR3 protein: CASSQDAVVGTEAFF
CDR3 DNA: TGCGCCAGCAGCCAAGACGCTGTTGTGGGTACTGAAGCTTTCTTT

J gene: TRBJ1-5
D gene: TRBD1
V gene: TRBV27
clone size: -
CDR3 protein: CASSLLSGGQPQHF
CDR3 DNA: TGTGCCAGCAGTTTATTGTCAGGGGGACAGCCCCAGCATTTT

J gene: TRBJ1-4
D gene: -
V gene: TRBV6-1
clone size: -
CDR3 protein: CASSESQHYLGFF
CDR3 DNA: TGTGCCAGCAGTGAAAGCCAGCATTATCTTGGGTTTTTT

J gene: TRBJ2-7
D gene: -
V gene: TRBV3-1/TRBV3-2
clone size: once
CDR3 protein: CASSQRFYEQYF
CDR3 DNA: TGTGCCAGCAGCCAACGATTCTACGAGCAGTACTTC

J gene: TRBJ1-5
D gene: -
V gene: TRBV6-5
clone size: -
CDR3 protein: CASTEGRGRQPQHF
CDR3 DNA: TGTGCCAGCACCGAAGGGAGGGGACGGCAGCCCCAGCATTTT

J gene: TRBJ1-1
D gene: -
V gene: TRBV5-1
clone size: -
CDR3 protein: CASRGGAPEAFF
CDR3 DNA: TGCGCCAGCAGGGGCGGGGCGCCTGAAGCTTTCTTT

J gene: TRBJ2-1
D gene: TRBD2
V gene: TRBV28
clone size: -
CDR3 protein: CASSLSGNSNEQFF
CDR3 DNA: TGTGCCAGCAGTTTAAGCGGGAACTCCAATGAGCAGTTCTTC

J gene: TRBJ1-5
D gene: TRBD1
V gene: TRBV28
clone size: -
CDR3 protein: CASSYRDRGNQPQHF
CDR3 DNA: TGTGCCAGCAGTTACCGGGACAGGGGAAATCAGCCCCAGCATTTT

J gene: TRBJ2-3
D gene: -
V gene: TRBV2
clone size: -
CDR3 protein: CASNLPGIGLDTQYF
CDR3 DNA: TGTGCCAGCAATCTACCGGGCATAGGGCTGGATACGCAGTATTTT

J gene: TRBJ1-1
D gene: -
V gene: TRBV18
clone size: -
CDR3 protein: CASSPGANTEAFF
CDR3 DNA: TGTGCCAGCTCACCGGGAGCGAACACTGAAGCTTTCTTT

J gene: TRBJ1-3
D gene: -
V gene: TRBV9
clone size: -
CDR3 protein: CASRPTGSGNTIYF
CDR3 DNA: TGTGCCAGCAGACCAACAGGGTCTGGAAACACCATATATTTT

J gene: TRBJ1-3
D gene: -
V gene: TRBV4-1
clone size: few
CDR3 protein: CASSQVDMGFSSGNTIYF
CDR3 DNA: TGCGCCAGCAGCCAAGTGGACATGGGCTTCAGCTCTGGAAACACCATATATTTT

J gene: TRBJ2-7
D gene: TRBD1
V gene: TRBV6-5
clone size: -
CDR3 protein: CASQPGQGNFYEQYF
CDR3 DNA: TGTGCCAGCCAACCTGGACAGGGTAACTTCTACGAGCAGTACTTC

J gene: TRBJ1-5
D gene: -
V gene: TRBV19
clone size: -
CDR3 protein: CASSSRILQPQHF
CDR3 DNA: TGTGCCAGTAGTAGCCGTATCCTTCAGCCCCAGCATTTT

J gene: TRBJ2-1
D gene: TRBD2
V gene: TRBV19
clone size: -
CDR3 protein: CASSIGPAGGADEQFF
CDR3 DNA: TGTGCCAGTAGTATAGGCCCGGCGGGGGGTGCGGATGAGCAGTTCTTC

J gene: TRBJ2-1
D gene: TRBD1
V gene: TRBV11-3
clone size: -
CDR3 protein: CASSLAGQRNNEQFF
CDR3 DNA: TGTGCCAGCAGCTTAGCGGGACAGAGGAATAATGAGCAGTTCTTC

J gene: TRBJ2-1
D gene: TRBD2
V gene: TRBV24-1
clone size: -
CDR3 protein: CATSDLVSGVQFF
CDR3 DNA: TGTGCCACCAGTGATTTGGTTAGCGGGGTGCAGTTCTTC

J gene: TRBJ1-5
D gene: -
V gene: TRBV7-2
clone size: few
CDR3 protein: CASSSGFEYNQPQHF
CDR3 DNA: TGTGCCAGCAGCTCAGGTTTTGAATACAATCAGCCCCAGCATTTT

J gene: TRBJ2-7
D gene: -
V gene: TRBV10-3
clone size: -
CDR3 protein: CAISGDDTYEQYF
CDR3 DNA: TGTGCCATCAGCGGAGATGATACCTACGAGCAGTACTTC

J gene: TRBJ2-4
D gene: -
V gene: TRBV5-4
clone size: -
CDR3 protein: CASSPVGDKNIQYF
CDR3 DNA: TGTGCCAGCAGCCCAGTGGGAGACAAAAACATTCAGTACTTC

J gene: TRBJ2-5
D gene: TRBD2
V gene: TRBV11-2
clone size: -
CDR3 protein: CASSSAGLGLETQYF
CDR3 DNA: TGTGCCAGCAGCTCAGCGGGACTCGGACTAGAGACCCAGTACTTC

J gene: TRBJ2-3
D gene: -
V gene: TRBV11-3
clone size: -
CDR3 protein: CASSLVPDTQYF
CDR3 DNA: TGTGCCAGCAGCTTAGTTCCTGATACGCAGTATTTT

J gene: TRBJ1-4
D gene: TRBD1
V gene: TRBV7-9
clone size: -
CDR3 protein: CASSSGRGPVEEKLFF
CDR3 DNA: TGTGCCAGCAGCTCCGGCAGGGGGCCGGTAGAAGAAAAACTGTTTTTT

J gene: TRBJ2-5
D gene: -
V gene: TRBV7-6
clone size: -
CDR3 protein: CASSLGWGSQETQYF
CDR3 DNA: TGTGCCAGCAGCTTAGGGTGGGGCAGCCAAGAGACCCAGTACTTC

J gene: TRBJ1-2
D gene: -
V gene: TRBV2
clone size: -
CDR3 protein: CASRGRGGYGYTF
CDR3 DNA: TGTGCCAGCAGAGGCAGGGGCGGCTATGGCTACACCTTC

J gene: TRBJ2-2
D gene: -
V gene: TRBV5-6
clone size: -
CDR3 protein: CASSLVGKNTGELFF
CDR3 DNA: TGTGCCAGCAGCTTGGTTGGCAAGAACACCGGGGAGCTGTTTTTT

J gene: TRBJ1-1
D gene: -
V gene: TRBV6-5
clone size: -
CDR3 protein: CASRNGGGGAFF
CDR3 DNA: TGTGCCAGCAGAAACGGAGGGGGGGGAGCTTTCTTT

J gene: TRBJ1-3
D gene: -
V gene: TRBV6-1
clone size: -
CDR3 protein: CASSEAQGLPGNTIYF
CDR3 DNA: TGTGCCAGCAGTGAAGCGCAGGGGCTCCCTGGAAACACCATATATTTT

J gene: TRBJ2-1
D gene: -
V gene: TRBV10-3
clone size: -
CDR3 protein: CAISASSVAYNEQFF
CDR3 DNA: TGTGCCATCAGTGCCTCCAGCGTCGCCTACAATGAGCAGTTCTTC

J gene: TRBJ2-2
D gene: TRBD1
V gene: TRBV10-2
clone size: -
CDR3 protein: CASSGWTGGRSYTGELFF
CDR3 DNA: TGCGCCAGCAGTGGTTGGACAGGGGGAAGATCGTACACCGGGGAGCTGTTTTTT

J gene: TRBJ1-1
D gene: -
V gene: TRBV21-1
clone size: -
CDR3 protein: CASNEGHFGTEAFF
CDR3 DNA: TGTGCCAGCAACGAGGGACACTTTGGGACTGAAGCTTTCTTT

J gene: TRBJ1-3
D gene: -
V gene: TRBV27
clone size: -
CDR3 protein: CASRRGGSGNTIYF
CDR3 DNA: TGTGCCAGCAGACGGGGGGGATCTGGAAACACCATATATTTT

J gene: TRBJ2-3
D gene: -
V gene: TRBV6-5
clone size: -
CDR3 protein: CASSSGVKGTDTQYF
CDR3 DNA: TGTGCCAGCAGTTCAGGGGTCAAGGGCACAGATACGCAGTATTTT

J gene: TRBJ1-3
D gene: -
V gene: TRBV3-1/TRBV3-2
clone size: -
CDR3 protein: CASSLDGGFSNTIYF
CDR3 DNA: TGTGCCAGCAGCCTTGACGGTGGGTTCTCGAACACCATATATTTT

J gene: TRBJ2-5
D gene: -
V gene: TRBV6-6
clone size: -
CDR3 protein: CASSYLSGGETQYF
CDR3 DNA: TGTGCCAGCAGTTATCTGTCTGGGGGAGAGACCCAGTACTTC